One and the same sample provided the 4 T cell receptor beta chains below, sequenced in a study of blood T cell repertoires in COVID-19. Sequenced by immunoSEQ multiplex PCR; TCRdb stores in-frame clones only, minus some. The sample yields 300,000 to 400,000 clones, around 84% seen once. The sequenced material came from peripheral blood. These receptors all come from a human donor in a cohort sampled during active COVID-19.

The CDR3 is CASSRGQRLYQETQYF. CDR3 sequence (DNA): TGTGCCAGCAGTCGCGGACAGAGACTGTACCAAGAGACCCAGTACTTC. The V and J genes are TRBV6-2 or TRBV6-3 and TRBJ2-5, with a tentative D call TRBD1 (6 bases). This CDR3 region has 16 residues. Trimming took off 5 bases at V and 0 bases at J, with 16 bases between the two ends. From germline, CDR1 is MNHEY and CDR2 SVGEGT.

The rearrangement links TRBV6-5 to TRBJ1-1; D remains unclear. The ends were cut back, 0 bases at V and 8 bases at J, with 10 bases in the middle. Germline values: CDR1 MNHEY, CDR2 SVGAGI. CDR3 size: 13 residues. Here the CDR3 reads CASSYSRLREAFF. The CDR3 coding sequence is TGTGCCAGCAGTTACTCGAGGTTGAGGGAAGCTTTCTTT.

This chain uses TRBV5-4 with TRBJ2-7, with TRBD1 matching 9 bases. The germline CDR1 and CDR2 sequences are SGHNT and YYREEE (reference sequence). Trimming took 4 bases from V and 1 from J; bases not matched to a gene: 6. The length of the CDR3 is 15 residues. The DNA for the CDR3 is TGTGCCAGCAGCATGACCGGGACAGGGTCCTACGAGCAGTACTTC. It specifies CASSMTGTGSYEQYF.

The V gene is TRBV27, the J gene TRBJ1-1, with D perhaps matching TRBD1 (6 bases). V dropped 1 base and J dropped 0 bases, with 15 bases sitting between them. The CDR3 length is 17 residues. Per the germline V gene, CDR1 is MNHEY and CDR2 is SMNVEV (reference sequence). The CDR3 DNA sequence: TGTGCCAGCAGTTTATTGTGGACAGACTTCATGAACACTGAAGCTTTCTTT. Translating gives CASSLLWTDFMNTEAFF.